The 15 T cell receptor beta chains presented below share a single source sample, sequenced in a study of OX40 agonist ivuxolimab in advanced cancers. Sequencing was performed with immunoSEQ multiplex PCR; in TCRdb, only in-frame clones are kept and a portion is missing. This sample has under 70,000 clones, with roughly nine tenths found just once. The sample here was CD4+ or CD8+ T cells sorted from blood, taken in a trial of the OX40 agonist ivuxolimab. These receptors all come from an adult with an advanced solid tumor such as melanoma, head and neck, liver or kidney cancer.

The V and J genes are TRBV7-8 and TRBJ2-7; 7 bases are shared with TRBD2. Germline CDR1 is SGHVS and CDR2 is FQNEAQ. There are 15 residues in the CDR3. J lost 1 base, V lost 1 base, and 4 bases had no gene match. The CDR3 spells CASSLGTGGSYEQYF. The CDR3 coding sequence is TGTGCCAGCAGCTTAGGGACGGGGGGATCCTACGAGCAGTACTTC.

The CDR3 DNA sequence: TGCGGTACTAGTCTAGGGGAAAAACTGTTTTTT. It encodes CGTSLGEKLFF. This chain links TRBV20-1 with TRBJ1-4; D is ambiguous. The CDR3 totals 11 residues. The germline V gene encodes CDR1 DFQATT and CDR2 SNEGSKA (reference sequence).

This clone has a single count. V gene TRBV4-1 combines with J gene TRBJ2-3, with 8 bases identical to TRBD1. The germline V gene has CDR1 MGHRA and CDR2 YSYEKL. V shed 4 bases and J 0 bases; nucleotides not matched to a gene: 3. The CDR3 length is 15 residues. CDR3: CASSLWTGSTDTQYF. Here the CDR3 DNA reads TGCGCCAGCAGCCTCTGGACAGGGAGCACAGATACGCAGTATTTT.

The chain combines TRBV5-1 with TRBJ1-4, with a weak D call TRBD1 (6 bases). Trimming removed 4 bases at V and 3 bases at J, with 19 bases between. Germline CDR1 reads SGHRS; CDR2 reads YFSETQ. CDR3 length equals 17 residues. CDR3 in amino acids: CASSPWEGGRSNEKLFF. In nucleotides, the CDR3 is TGCGCCAGCAGCCCCTGGGAAGGGGGGCGGTCTAATGAAAAACTGTTTTTT.

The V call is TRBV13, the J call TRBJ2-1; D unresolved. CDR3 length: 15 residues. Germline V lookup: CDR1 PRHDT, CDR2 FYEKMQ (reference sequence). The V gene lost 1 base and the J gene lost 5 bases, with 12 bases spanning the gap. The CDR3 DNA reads TGTGCCAGCAGCTTAGTGGCTAGTCCCCACAATGAGCAGTTCTTC. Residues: CASSLVASPHNEQFF.

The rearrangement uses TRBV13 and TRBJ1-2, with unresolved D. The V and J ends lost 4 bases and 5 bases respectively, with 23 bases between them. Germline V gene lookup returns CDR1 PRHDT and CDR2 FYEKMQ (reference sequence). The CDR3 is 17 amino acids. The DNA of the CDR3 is TGTGCCAGCAGCTCCTACGACTACTCCTCGGTCCCTTATGGCTACACCTTC. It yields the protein CASSSYDYSSVPYGYTF.

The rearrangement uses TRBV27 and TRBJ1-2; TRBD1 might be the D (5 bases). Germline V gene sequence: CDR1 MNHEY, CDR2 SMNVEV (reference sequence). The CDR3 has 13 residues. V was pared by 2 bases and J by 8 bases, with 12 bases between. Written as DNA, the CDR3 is TGTGCCAGCAGTTTAGGCTCCTGGGGGGGCTACACCTTC. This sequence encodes CASSLGSWGGYTF.

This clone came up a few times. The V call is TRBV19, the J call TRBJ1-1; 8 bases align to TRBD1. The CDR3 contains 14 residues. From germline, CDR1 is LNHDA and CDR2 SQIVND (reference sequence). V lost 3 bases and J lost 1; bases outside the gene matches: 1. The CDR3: CASSIGTGNTEAFF. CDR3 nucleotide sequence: TGTGCCAGTAGTATTGGGACAGGGAACACTGAAGCTTTCTTT.

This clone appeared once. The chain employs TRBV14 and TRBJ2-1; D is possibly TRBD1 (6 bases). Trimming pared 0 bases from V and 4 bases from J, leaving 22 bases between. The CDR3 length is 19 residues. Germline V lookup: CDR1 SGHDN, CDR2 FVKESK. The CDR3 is CASSQDLDQDWDIYNEQFF. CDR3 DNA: TGTGCCAGCAGCCAAGACCTCGACCAAGATTGGGACATTTACAATGAGCAGTTCTTC.

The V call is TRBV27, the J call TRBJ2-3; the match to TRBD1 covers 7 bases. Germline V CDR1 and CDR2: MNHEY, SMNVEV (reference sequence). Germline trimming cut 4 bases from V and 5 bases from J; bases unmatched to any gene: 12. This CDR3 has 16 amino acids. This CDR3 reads CASSSWTGGVGDTQYF. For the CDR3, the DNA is TGTGCCAGCAGTTCATGGACAGGAGGAGTCGGAGATACGCAGTATTTT.

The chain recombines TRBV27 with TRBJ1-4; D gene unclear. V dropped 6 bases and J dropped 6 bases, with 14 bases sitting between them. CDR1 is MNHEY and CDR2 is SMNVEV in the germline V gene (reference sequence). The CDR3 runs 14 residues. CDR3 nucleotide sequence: TGTGCCAGCAGCCCGGCCATCGGATATGAAAAACTGTTTTTT. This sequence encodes CASSPAIGYEKLFF.

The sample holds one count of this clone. The CDR3 loop reads CATDKNSPLHF. For the CDR3, the DNA is TGTGCCACCGACAAAAATTCACCCCTCCACTTT. The V gene is TRBV13, the J gene TRBJ1-6; D not resolved. Trimming left V 10 bases short and J 7 bases short, with 8 bases between. This CDR3 is 11 amino acids long. CDR1 is PRHDT and CDR2 is FYEKMQ in the germline V gene (reference sequence).

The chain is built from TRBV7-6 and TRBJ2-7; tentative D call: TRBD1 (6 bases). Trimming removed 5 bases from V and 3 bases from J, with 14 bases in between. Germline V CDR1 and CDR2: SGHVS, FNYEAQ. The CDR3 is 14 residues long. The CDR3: CASSPHTGIYEQYF. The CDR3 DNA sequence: TGTGCCAGCAGCCCGCATACAGGGATCTACGAGCAGTACTTC.

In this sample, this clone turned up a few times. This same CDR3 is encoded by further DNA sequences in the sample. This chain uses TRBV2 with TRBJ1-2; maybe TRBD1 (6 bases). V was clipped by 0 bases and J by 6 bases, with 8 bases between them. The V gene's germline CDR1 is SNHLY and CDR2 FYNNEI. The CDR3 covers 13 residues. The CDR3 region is CASSEARGDGYTF. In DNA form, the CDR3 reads TGTGCCAGCAGTGAAGCCAGGGGAGATGGCTACACCTTC. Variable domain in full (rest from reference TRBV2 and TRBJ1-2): EPEVTQTPSHQVTQMGQEVILRCVPISNHLYFYWYRQILGQKVEFLVSFYNNEISEKSEIFDDQFSVERPDGSNFTLKIRSTKLEDSAMYFCASSEARGDGYTFGSGTRLTVV.

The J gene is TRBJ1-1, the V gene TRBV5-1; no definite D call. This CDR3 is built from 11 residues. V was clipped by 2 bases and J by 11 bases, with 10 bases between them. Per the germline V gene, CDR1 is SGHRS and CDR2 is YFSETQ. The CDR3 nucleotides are TGCGCCAGCAGCTTTGGACGTCTCGCTTTCTTT. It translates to CASSFGRLAFF.